A single sample gave rise to the 5 T cell receptor beta chains below, sequenced in a study of CD8+ T cells in alopecia areata. Regarding treatment: oral pan-JAK inhibitor, 5-10 mg twice daily. Isolated RNA was reverse transcribed into cDNA used as the sequencing template. Only in-frame clones appear in the TCRdb table, and some are missing; sequencing was by immunoSEQ multiplex PCR. The sample holds about 64,000 clones; roughly 50% are singletons and the top ten take about a fifth. The specimen was CD8+ T cells sorted from blood, collected around week 37, from a patient treated with tofacitinib. These receptors were taken from a human donor with alopecia areata.

The DNA for the CDR3 is TGCAGCGTCTTAGGGGGCGGGCGCGGCCCTAGCTCCTACGAGCAGTACTTC. It codes for CSVLGGGRGPSSYEQYF. The rearrangement uses TRBV29-1 and TRBJ2-7; 7 bases map to TRBD1. J gave up 0 bases and V 6 bases, and 17 bases lay outside the gene matches. CDR1 and CDR2 (germline): SQVTM, ANQGSEA. The CDR3 has 17 amino acids.

This clone appeared a few times. Only one base separates this from a far larger clonotype, so it likely reflects a read error. V and J are TRBV6-4 and TRBJ1-1, with D uncertain. The CDR3 consists of 12 residues. V lost 6 bases and J lost 4, with 9 bases in between. Germline CDR1 is MRHNA and CDR2 is SNTAGT. The CDR3, as DNA: TGTGCCAGCAGCTTCGGAACCACTGAAGCTTTCTTT. Translated: CASSFGTTEAFF.

The chain couples TRBV9 to TRBJ2-1; TRBD1 aligns across 9 bases. This CDR3 comprises 15 residues. The J segment lost 6 bases and the V segment lost 3 bases, leaving 7 bases of the junction unmatched. From germline, CDR1 is SGDLS and CDR2 YYNGEE. CDR3 region: CASSAEGTGPNEQFF. The CDR3 DNA follows: TGTGCCAGCAGCGCTGAGGGGACAGGGCCCAATGAGCAGTTCTTC.

This clone was detected only once. The chain carries TRBV2 and TRBJ1-2; 8 bases agree with TRBD1. V shed 3 bases and J 8 bases; nucleotides not matched to a gene: 8. Germline CDR1 reads SNHLY; CDR2 reads FYNNEI. CDR3 length: 14 residues. CDR3 residues: CASSDGQGAEGYTF. The DNA for the CDR3 is TGTGCCAGCAGTGATGGCCAGGGGGCAGAGGGCTACACCTTC.

By share, this clone counts as medium-sized. CDR3 sequence reads: CASSESGTWDRETQYF. DNA for the CDR3: TGTGCCAGCAGCGAGAGCGGGACATGGGACCGGGAGACCCAGTACTTC. The rearrangement uses TRBV9 and TRBJ2-5, with D maybe TRBD2 (7 bases). This CDR3 comprises 16 residues. Trimming stripped 3 bases from V and 5 bases from J, with 20 bases between. Germline CDR1 and CDR2: SGDLS and YYNGEE.